The 6 T cell receptor beta chains below all came from one sample that was sequenced in a study of cytomegalovirus exposure and HLA in healthy donors. Vbeta (60) and Jbeta (13) primers were used in the PCR. Generated by immunoSEQ multiplex PCR, the TCRdb table keeps only in-frame clones and is missing some. This table has roughly 98,000 clones, approximately 76% appearing once. What was sequenced was PBMCs. Every receptor here comes from a man in his forties or fifties in good health and CMV-seronegative.

The chain employs TRBV5-4 and TRBJ2-3; a possible D gene is TRBD2 (7 bases). The CDR3 contains 14 residues. Germline values: CDR1 SGHNT, CDR2 YYREEE (reference sequence). Trimming removed 3 bases at V and 3 bases at J, with 11 bases between. Written as DNA, the CDR3 is TGTGCCAGCAGCTACGCGGGGGCGACAGATACGCAGTATTTT. It translates to CASSYAGATDTQYF.

This clone was found once. The gene calls are TRBV13 and TRBJ2-7; 12 nucleotides align to TRBD2. V lost 4 bases to trimming and J lost 4 bases; unmatched junction nucleotides: 11. This CDR3 has 17 residues. The germline gives CDR1 PRHDT, CDR2 FYEKMQ (reference sequence). CDR3 nucleotide sequence: TGTGCCAGCAGCTGGATGGGGACTAGCGGGCCTGATTACGAGCAGTACTTC. It yields the protein CASSWMGTSGPDYEQYF. Complete variable domain (other parts from reference TRBV13 and TRBJ2-7): AAGVIQSPRHLIKEKRETATLKCYPIPRHDTVYWYQQGPGQDPQFLISFYEKMQSDKGSIPDRFSAQQFSDYHSELNMSSLELGDSALYFCASSWMGTSGPDYEQYFGPGTRLTVT.

This sequence joins TRBV5-1 and TRBJ2-5; 9 nucleotides line up with TRBD1. Judging by the DNA end, TRBJ2-7 fits better; the J call may be wrong. CDR3 size: 13 residues. Germline-derived CDR1 and CDR2 are SGHRS and YFSETQ. The CDR3 protein is CASKGTGNYEQYF. The DNA of the CDR3 is TGCGCCAGCAAGGGGACAGGGAACTACGAGCAGTACTTC.

This clone was seen more than once but under ten times. The chain uses TRBV30 and TRBJ1-6; D is undetermined. The CDR3 spans 14 residues. V shed 5 bases and J shed 10 bases, with 18 bases lying between them. CDR1 is GTSNPN and CDR2 is SVGIG in the germline V gene (reference sequence). Here the CDR3 DNA reads TGTGCCTGGGAAGTTACAGAGGGTGTATCACCCCTCCACTTT. It yields the protein CAWEVTEGVSPLHF.

The chain carries TRBV11-3 and TRBJ2-5; D remains unclear. The J call may not be correct, given that the DNA end is closer to TRBJ2-7. This CDR3 has 13 amino acids. The germline CDR1 and CDR2 sequences are SGHNT and YENEEA. CDR3 bases: TGTGCCAGCAGCGCAGCGACCAACTACGAGCAGTACTTC. Its translation: CASSAATNYEQYF.

CDR3 in amino acids: CASSESTSVRETQYF. CDR3 DNA sequence: TGCGCCAGCAGTGAGTCGACTAGTGTACGGGAGACCCAGTACTTC. The chain is built from TRBV10-1 and TRBJ2-5; the D gene is possibly TRBD2 (6 bases). CDR3 size: 15 residues. V was cut by 0 bases and J by 5 bases, with 13 bases left in between. Germline-derived CDR1 and CDR2 are WNHNN and SYGVQD (reference sequence).